This entry is about one TCR beta chain. What it binds is unknown. This sample was included in a study of Ad26.COV2.S vaccination and SARS-CoV-2 variants. Overall study findings and caveats: With respect to non-spike TCR breadth, vaccine and placebo recipients were similar.

TCRdb's table, derived via immunoSEQ multiplex PCR, lists solely in-frame clones and lacks some. The top ten clones hold about 3.9% of a sample with 350,000 to 450,000 clones, roughly 94% of them seen once. The CDR3 runs to 14 residues. The germline gives CDR1 MNHEY, CDR2 SVGAGI. Trimming shortened V by 0 bases and J by 2 bases, and 5 bases separated the two germline ends. This TCR derives from a human donor who had recovered from COVID-19. The sample was peripheral blood, taken after recovery from COVID-19. The rearrangement links TRBV6-5 to TRBJ2-1, with D hard to call. Here the CDR3 DNA reads TGTGCCAGCAGTTACTCGATCGCCTACAATGAGCAGTTCTTC. Residues: CASSYSIAYNEQFF.